What follows describes a single T cell receptor beta chain. No antigen is known for it. The iRepertoire nested amplicon-rescue multiplex PCR amplified TCR alpha and beta CDR3s from RNA. One-step reverse transcription and amplification started from approximately 100-400 ng of tissue mRNA or PBMC total RNA. TCRdb fed the multiplex PCR reads into MiXCR, producing one record per CDR3 protein. The table records 100,000 to 150,000 distinct CDR3 sequences, under 30% of them present only once. The sample comes from a study of glioma-infiltrating T cells. Study outcomes and limitations: Tissue-blood divergence was below expectation in non-neoplastic patients, above in gliomas.

The germline V gene has CDR1 LGHDT and CDR2 YNNKEL (reference sequence). Trimming removed 0 bases at V and 3 bases at J, with 8 bases between. The CDR3 length is 14 residues. The V gene is TRBV3-1, the J gene TRBJ1-2, with TRBD1 as a possible D gene (6 bases). The sequence was collected from a human donor with low-grade glioma or glioblastoma, undergoing nonglioma brain surgery, or in good health (not recorded which). The sequencing input was glioma tissue, nonneoplastic brain tissue, or PBMCs (not recorded which). The CDR3 spells CASSQEAGDYGYTF. CDR3 coding DNA: TGTGCCAGCAGCCAAGAGGCAGGGGACTATGGCTACACCTTC. Looking up the rest from reference TRBV3-1 and TRBJ1-2 gives the full variable domain: DTAVSQTPKYLVTQMGNDKSIKCEQNLGHDTMYWYKQDSKKFLKIMFSYNNKELIINETVPNRFSPKSPDKAHLNLHINSLELGDSAVYFCASSQEAGDYGYTFGSGTRLTVV.